What follows describes a single T cell receptor (beta chain). The target antigen is unknown. Genomic DNA served as template for TCR beta VDJ and CDR3 profiling. Via MiXCR, TCRdb re-called the reads, giving one row per CDR3 protein. The sample lists hundreds of thousands of distinct CDR3 sequences, around 30% occurring once. Sequencing was done on patients that had shown CD8+CD57+ cell expansion by flow cytometry. All participating patients were living with severe acquired aplastic anemia. The data were taken from a study of CD8+CD57+ T cells in acquired aplastic anemia. Study-wide context: DNA per sorted CD4+ or CD8+ sample ranged about 0.19 to 30 ug, averaging 3.2 ug. The study's findings and limits: Patients and controls shared roughly 28 CD8+ CDR3 sequences, which appeared highly expressed in patients and within their immunodominant clones.

The CDR3 is 14 amino acids. Trimming removed 4 bases from V and 13 bases from J; junction bases left unmatched: 14. The germline V gene encodes CDR1 KGHDR and CDR2 SFDVKD. The chain couples TRBV24-1 to TRBJ2-5, with 7 bases that match TRBD1. The sequence derives from a human donor with aplastic anemia. The sequenced sample consisted of sorted CD4+, CD8+, or CD8+CD57+ T cells (not recorded which) from PBMCs. CDR3 protein: CATSDQQRDSQMYF. CDR3 nucleotide sequence: TGTGCCACCAGTGACCAGCAACGGGACAGCCAAATGTACTTC.